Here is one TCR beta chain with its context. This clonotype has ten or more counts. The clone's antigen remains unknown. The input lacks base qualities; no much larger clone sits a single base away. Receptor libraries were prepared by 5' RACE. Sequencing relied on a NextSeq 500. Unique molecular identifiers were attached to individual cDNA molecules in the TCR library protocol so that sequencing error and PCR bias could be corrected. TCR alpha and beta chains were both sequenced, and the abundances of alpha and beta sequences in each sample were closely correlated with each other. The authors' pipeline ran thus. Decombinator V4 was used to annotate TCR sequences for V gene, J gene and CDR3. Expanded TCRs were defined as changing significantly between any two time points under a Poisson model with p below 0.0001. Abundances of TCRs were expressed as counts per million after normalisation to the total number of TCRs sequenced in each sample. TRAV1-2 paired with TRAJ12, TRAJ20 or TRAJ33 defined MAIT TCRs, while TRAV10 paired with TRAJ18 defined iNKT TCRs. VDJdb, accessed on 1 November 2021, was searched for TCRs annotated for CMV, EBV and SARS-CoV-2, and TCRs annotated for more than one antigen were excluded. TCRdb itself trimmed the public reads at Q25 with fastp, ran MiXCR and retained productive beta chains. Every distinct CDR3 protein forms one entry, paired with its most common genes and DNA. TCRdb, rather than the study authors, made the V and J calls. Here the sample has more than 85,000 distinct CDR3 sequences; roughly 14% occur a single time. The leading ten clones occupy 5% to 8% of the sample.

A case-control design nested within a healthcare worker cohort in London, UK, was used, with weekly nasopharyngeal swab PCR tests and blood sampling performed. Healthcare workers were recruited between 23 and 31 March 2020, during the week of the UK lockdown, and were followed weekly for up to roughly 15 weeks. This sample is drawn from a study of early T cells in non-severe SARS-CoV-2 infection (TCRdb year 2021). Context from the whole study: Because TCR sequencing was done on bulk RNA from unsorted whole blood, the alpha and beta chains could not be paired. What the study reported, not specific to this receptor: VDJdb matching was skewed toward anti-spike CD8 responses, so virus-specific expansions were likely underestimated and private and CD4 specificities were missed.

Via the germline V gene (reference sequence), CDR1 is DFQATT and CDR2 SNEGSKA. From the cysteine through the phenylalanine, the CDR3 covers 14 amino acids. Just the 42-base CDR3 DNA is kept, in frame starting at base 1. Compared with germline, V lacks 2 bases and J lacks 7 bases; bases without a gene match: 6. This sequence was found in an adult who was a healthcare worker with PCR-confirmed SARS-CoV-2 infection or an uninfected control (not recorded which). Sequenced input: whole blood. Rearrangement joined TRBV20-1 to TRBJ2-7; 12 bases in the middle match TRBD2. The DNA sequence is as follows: TGCAGTGCTAGACTAGCGGGAGGGCCGGGGGAGCAGTACTTC. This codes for CSARLAGGPGEQYF.